This T cell receptor beta chain was profiled in a study of cytotoxic CD8 clonotypes in ibrutinib-treated CLL (dated by TCRdb to the early 2020s). Background on the whole study: The cohort included roughly 15 treatment-naive and around 10 relapsed/refractory patients; 17 to 18 were IGHV unmutated. Cryopreserved peripheral blood mononuclear cells were obtained prior to treatment, at the time of response, and at either disease progression or sustained remission. Responses were partial in 24 patients and complete in 2; after median around 72 months follow-up, about 14 stayed in remission and around 12 progressed. Samples at response were collected after a median of about 11 months of treatment, with a range of roughly 6 to 36 months. Every remission and progressive disease sample was obtained while ibrutinib was still being received by the patients. Of the approximately 86 people in the trial, about 25 had longitudinal samples available. An average of around 250,000 productive templates and 94,082 productive rearrangements was obtained per sample.

Overall study results and their limits: Sampling times were not matched between patients in sustained remission and patients whose disease was progressing, and lymph node repertoires were not examined. Public clonotypes were found to be uncommon and were observed to contract or remain stable during treatment; the increase in clonality was shown to reflect expansion of private clonotypes at ibrutinib response. An increase in clonality was observed at ibrutinib response, with clonality remaining stable during sustained remission and falling back toward baseline at progression. At baseline, clonality was higher than in age-matched healthy donors and showed a strong correlation with circulating CD8+ T-cell counts.

The sample's time point, from its label and the paper: progressive disease on ibrutinib. Approximately 2 micrograms of genomic DNA were extracted from cryopreserved PBMCs for TCR beta library preparation. Longitudinal blood samples from CLL patients receiving ibrutinib monotherapy were subjected to high-throughput TCR beta sequencing. The patients took part in an open-label, single-center phase 2 trial of ibrutinib monotherapy. On this clone itself: Which antigen it targets is not known. No base-level quality is on record; no much larger clone is a single base apart.

On a MiSeq, deep resolution sequencing aimed for a depth between 1 in 1 million and 1 in 200,000 T cells, with each clonotype covered approximately 9.2x on average. The immunoSEQ hsTCRB Kit was used to generate the TCR beta libraries. The paper's data handling went like this. The data were analyzed with ImmunoSEQ Analyzer and ImmunoSEQ Data Assistant, and V, D and J gene assignments followed IMGT definitions. Clonality, with values ranging from 0 to 1, was calculated as one minus the normalized Shannon entropy of productive rearrangement frequencies. Only overrepresented clonotypes making up at least 0.05% of the repertoire of each patient were included in the public clonotype analysis. Repertoires from more than ten age-matched healthy donors in immuneACCESS were used as clonality controls. The table was pulled from immuneACCESS by TCRdb, which kept in-frame rearrangements only. Such tables lose some clones; where checked, under half of the loss comes from unresolved V genes, and the rest has no known cause. That table gives V, J and clone size, and the DNA gave D and trimming. The table for this sample lists over 9,000 clones; 65% to 85% of them were counted only once. The biggest ten clones account for 22% of the sample.

According to the germline V gene, CDR1 reads SQVTM and CDR2 reads ANQGSEA. The CDR3, from cysteine to phenylalanine, totals 11 residues. The kept DNA is CDR3 alone, 33 bases in frame from the first base. V sheds 6 bases and J sheds 3 bases, leaving 9 bases between their ends. The sequence links TRBV29-1 to TRBJ2-7; TRBD2 is a possible D gene, resting on 5 matching bases. The receptor was derived from a human donor with chronic lymphocytic leukemia. The sample here was PBMCs, taken at disease progression, from a patient treated with ibrutinib. The DNA sequence is given as TGCAGCGTGGGAGACGTCTACGAGCAGTACTTC. Translation gives CSVGDVYEQYF.